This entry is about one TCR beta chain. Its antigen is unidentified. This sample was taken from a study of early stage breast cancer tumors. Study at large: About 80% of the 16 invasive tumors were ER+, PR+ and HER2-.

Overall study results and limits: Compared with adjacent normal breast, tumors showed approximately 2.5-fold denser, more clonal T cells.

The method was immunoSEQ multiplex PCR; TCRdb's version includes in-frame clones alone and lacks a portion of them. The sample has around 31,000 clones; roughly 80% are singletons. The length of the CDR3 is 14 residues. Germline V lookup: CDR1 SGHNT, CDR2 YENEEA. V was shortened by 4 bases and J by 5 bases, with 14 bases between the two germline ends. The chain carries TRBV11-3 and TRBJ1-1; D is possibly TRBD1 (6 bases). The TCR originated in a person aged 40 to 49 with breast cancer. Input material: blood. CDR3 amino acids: CASSSQGSLTEAFF. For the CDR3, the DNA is TGTGCCAGCAGCTCGCAGGGGAGTCTAACTGAAGCTTTCTTT.